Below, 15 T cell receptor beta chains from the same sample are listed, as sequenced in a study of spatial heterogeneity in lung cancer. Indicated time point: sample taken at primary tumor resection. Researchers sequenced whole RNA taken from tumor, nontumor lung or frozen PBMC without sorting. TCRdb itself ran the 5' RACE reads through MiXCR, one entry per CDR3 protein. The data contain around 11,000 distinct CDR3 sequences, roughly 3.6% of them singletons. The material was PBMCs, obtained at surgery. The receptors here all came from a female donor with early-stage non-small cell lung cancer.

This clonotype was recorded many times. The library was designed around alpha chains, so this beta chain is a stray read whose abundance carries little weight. The CDR3 region is CASSRQGSPLHF. The CDR3 nucleotides are TGTGCCAGCAGCCGACAGGGTTCACCCCTCCACTTT. The V gene is TRBV6-5, the J gene TRBJ1-6; 7 bases fit TRBD1. The CDR3 runs to 12 residues. Germline-derived CDR1 and CDR2 are MNHEY and SVGAGI. The V gene end was trimmed by 6 bases and the J gene end by 9 bases; junction bases not matched to a gene: 2.

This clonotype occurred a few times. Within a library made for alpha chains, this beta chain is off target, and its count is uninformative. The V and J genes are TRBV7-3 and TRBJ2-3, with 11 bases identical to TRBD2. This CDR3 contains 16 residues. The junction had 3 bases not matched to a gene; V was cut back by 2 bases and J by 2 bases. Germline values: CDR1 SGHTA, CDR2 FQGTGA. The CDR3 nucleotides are TGTGCCAGCAGCTTAGGGACTAGCGGATTCACAGATACGCAGTATTTT. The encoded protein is CASSLGTSGFTDTQYF.

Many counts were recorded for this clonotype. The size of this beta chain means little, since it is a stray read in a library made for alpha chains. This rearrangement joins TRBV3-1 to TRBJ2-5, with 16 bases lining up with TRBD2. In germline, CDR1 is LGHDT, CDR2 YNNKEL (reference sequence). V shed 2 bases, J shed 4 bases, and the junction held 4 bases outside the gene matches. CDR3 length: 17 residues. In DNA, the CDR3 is TGTGCCAGCAGCCAAACCGGGACTAGCGGGGGGGCAGAGACCCAGTACTTC. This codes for CASSQTGTSGGAETQYF.

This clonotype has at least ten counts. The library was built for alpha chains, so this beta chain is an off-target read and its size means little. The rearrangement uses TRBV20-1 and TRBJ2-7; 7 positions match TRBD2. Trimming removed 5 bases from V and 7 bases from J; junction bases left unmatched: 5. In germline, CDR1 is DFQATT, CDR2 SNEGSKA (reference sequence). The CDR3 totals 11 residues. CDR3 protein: CSAGRDEEQYF. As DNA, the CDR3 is TGCAGTGCTGGGAGGGACGAGGAGCAGTACTTC.

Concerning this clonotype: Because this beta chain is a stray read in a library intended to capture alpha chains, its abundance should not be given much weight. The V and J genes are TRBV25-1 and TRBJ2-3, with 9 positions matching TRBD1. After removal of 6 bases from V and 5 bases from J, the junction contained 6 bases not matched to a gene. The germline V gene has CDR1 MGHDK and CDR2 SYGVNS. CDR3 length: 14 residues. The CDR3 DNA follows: TGTGCCAGCAGCAGGACAGGGGACAAAGATACGCAGTATTTT. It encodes CASSRTGDKDTQYF.

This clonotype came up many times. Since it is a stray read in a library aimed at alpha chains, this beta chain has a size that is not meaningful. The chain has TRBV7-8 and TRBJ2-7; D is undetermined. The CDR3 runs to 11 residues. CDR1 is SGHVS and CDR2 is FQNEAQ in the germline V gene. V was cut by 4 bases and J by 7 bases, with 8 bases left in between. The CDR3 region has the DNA TGTGCCAGCAGCTCCCTGGTGGAGCAGTACTTC. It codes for CASSSLVEQYF. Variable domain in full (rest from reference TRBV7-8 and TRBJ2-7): GAGVSQSPRYKVAKRGQDVALRCDPISGHVSLFWYQQALGQGPEFLTYFQNEAQLDKSGLPSDRFFAERPEGSVSTLKIQRTQQEDSAVYLCASSSLVEQYFGPGTRLTVT.

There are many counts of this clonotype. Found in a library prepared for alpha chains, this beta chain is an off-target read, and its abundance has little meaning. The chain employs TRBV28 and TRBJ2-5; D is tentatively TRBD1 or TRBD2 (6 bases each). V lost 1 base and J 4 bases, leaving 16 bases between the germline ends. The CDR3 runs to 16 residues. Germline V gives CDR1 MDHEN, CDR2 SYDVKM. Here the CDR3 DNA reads TGTGCCAGCAGTTTATTCGGCCGGGGGCAGGTAGAGACCCAGTACTTC. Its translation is CASSLFGRGQVETQYF.

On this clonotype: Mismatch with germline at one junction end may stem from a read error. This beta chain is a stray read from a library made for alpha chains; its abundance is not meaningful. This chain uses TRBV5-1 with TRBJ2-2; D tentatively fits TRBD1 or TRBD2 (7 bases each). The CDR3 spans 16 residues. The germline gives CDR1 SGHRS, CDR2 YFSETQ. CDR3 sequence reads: CAGSFGGTANTGELFF. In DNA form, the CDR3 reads TGCGCCGGCAGCTTCGGGGGGACAGCGAACACCGGGGAGCTGTTTTTT. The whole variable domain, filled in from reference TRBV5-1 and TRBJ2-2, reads KAGVTQTPRYLIKTRGQQVTLSCSPISGHRSVSWYQQTPGQGLQFLFEYFSETQRNKGNFPGRFSGRQFSNSRSEMNVSTLELGDSALYLCAGSFGGTANTGELFFGEGSRLTVL.

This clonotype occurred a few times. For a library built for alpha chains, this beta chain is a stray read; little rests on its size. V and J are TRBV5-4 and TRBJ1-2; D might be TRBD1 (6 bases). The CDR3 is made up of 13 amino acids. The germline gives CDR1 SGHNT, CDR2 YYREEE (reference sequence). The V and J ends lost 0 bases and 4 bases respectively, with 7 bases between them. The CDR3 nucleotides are TGTGCCAGCAGCTTGGTAGGGGGCTATGGCTACACCTTC. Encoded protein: CASSLVGGYGYTF. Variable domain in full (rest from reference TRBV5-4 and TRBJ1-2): ETGVTQSPTHLIKTRGQQVTLRCSSQSGHNTVSWYQQALGQGPQFIFQYYREEENGRGNFPPRFSGLQFPNYSSELNVNALELDDSALYLCASSLVGGYGYTFGSGTRLTVV.

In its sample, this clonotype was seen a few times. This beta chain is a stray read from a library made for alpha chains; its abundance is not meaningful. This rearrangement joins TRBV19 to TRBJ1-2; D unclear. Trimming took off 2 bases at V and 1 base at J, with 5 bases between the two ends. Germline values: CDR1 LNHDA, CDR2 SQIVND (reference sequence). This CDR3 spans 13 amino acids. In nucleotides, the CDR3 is TGTGCCAGTAGTATACAGATTAACTATGGCTACACCTTC. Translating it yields CASSIQINYGYTF.

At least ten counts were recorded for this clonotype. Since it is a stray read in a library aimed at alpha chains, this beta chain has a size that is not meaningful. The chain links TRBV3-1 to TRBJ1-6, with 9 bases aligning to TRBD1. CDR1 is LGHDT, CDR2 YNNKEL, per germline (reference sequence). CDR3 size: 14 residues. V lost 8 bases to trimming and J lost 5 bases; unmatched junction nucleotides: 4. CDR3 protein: CASGDRVNNSPLHF. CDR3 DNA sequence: TGTGCCAGCGGGGACAGGGTCAATAATTCACCCCTCCACTTT.

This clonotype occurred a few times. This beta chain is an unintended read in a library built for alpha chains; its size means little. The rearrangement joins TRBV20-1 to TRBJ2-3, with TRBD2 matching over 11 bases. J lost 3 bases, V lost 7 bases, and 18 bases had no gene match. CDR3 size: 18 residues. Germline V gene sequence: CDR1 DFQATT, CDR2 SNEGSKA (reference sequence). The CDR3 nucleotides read TGCAGTGTTCTAGGTGTAATAGCGGGGGGGCCGGTGACAGATACGCAGTATTTT. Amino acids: CSVLGVIAGGPVTDTQYF.

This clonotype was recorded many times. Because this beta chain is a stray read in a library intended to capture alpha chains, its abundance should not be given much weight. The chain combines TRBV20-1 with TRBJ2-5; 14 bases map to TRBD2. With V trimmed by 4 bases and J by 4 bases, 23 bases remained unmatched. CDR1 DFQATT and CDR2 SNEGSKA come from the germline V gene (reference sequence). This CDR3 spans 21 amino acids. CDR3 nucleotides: TGCAGTGCTACCCCTTATCCGGGACTAGCGGGAGAGAGGGGGGCGGGAGAGACCCAGTACTTC. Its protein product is CSATPYPGLAGERGAGETQYF.

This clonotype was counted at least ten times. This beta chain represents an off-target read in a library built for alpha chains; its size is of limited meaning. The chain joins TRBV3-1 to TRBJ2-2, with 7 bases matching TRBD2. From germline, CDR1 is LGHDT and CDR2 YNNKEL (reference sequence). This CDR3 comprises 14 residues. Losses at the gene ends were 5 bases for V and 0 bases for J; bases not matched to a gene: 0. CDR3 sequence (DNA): TGTGCCAGCAGCGGACTAGCGAACACCGGGGAGCTGTTTTTT. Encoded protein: CASSGLANTGELFF.

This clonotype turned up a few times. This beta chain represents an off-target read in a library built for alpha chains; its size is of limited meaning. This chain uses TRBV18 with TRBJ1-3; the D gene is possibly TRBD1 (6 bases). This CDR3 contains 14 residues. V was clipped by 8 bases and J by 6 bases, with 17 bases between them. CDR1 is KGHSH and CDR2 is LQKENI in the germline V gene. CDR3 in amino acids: CASANTGIENTIYF. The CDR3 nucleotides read TGTGCCAGCGCAAATACAGGGATAGAAAACACCATATATTTT.